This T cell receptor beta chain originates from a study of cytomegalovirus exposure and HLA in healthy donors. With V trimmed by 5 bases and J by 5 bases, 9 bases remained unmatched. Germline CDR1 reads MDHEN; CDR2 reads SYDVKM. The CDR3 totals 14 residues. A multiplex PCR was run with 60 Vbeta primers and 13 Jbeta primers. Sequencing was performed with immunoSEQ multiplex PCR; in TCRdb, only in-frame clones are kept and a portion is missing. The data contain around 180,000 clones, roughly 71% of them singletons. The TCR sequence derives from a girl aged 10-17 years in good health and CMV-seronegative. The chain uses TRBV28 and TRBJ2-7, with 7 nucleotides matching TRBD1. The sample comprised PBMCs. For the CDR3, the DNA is TGTGCCAGCAGTGTCACAGGGGCCCTCCACGAGCAGTACTTC. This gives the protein CASSVTGALHEQYF.